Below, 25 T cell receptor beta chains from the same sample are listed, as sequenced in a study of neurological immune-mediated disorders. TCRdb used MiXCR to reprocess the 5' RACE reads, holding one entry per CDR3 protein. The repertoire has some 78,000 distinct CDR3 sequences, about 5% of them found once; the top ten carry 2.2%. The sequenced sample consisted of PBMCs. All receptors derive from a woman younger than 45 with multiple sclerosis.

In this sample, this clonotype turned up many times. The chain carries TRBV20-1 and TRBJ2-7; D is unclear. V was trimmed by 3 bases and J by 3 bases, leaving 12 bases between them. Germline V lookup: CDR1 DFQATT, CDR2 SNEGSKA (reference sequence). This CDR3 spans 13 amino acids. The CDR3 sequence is CSASFAANYEQYF. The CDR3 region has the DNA TGCAGTGCTAGTTTCGCCGCGAACTACGAGCAGTACTTC.

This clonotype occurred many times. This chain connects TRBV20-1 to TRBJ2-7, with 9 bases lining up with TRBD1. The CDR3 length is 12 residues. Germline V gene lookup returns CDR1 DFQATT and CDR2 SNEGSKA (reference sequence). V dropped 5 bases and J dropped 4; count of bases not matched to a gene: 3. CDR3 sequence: CSAVTGGYEQYF. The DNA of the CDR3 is TGCAGTGCTGTGACAGGGGGTTACGAGCAGTACTTC.

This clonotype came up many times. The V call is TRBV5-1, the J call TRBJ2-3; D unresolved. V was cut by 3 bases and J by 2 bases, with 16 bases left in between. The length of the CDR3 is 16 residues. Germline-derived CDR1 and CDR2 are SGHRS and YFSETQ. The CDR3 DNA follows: TGCGCCAGCAGCTCCGTCCACGGCGGCCACACAGATACGCAGTATTTT. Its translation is CASSSVHGGHTDTQYF.

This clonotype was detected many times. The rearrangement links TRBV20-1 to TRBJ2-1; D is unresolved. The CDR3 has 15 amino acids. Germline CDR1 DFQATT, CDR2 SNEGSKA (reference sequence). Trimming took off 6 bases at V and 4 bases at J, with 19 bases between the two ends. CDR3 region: CSAPPRQEGYNEQFF. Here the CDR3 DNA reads TGCAGTGCCCCACCCCGCCAGGAAGGGTACAATGAGCAGTTCTTC.

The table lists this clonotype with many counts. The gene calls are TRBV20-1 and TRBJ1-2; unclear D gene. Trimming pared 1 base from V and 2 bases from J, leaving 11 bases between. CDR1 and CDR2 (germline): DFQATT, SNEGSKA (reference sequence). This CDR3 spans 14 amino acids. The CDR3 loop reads CSARVHTLNYGYTF. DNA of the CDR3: TGCAGTGCTAGAGTGCACACGCTAAACTATGGCTACACCTTC.

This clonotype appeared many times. CDR3: CASRRDRDYGYTF. The CDR3 DNA follows: TGCGCCAGCAGGCGCGACAGGGACTATGGCTACACCTTC. The chain is built from TRBV5-1 and TRBJ1-2; TRBD1 aligns across 7 bases. CDR3 length: 13 residues. Germline lookup yields CDR1 SGHRS and CDR2 YFSETQ. Germline trimming cut 5 bases from V and 3 bases from J; bases unmatched to any gene: 4.

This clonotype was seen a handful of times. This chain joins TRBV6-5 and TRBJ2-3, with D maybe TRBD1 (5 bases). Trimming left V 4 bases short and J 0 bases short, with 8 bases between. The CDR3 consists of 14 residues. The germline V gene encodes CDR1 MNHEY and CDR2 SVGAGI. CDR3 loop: CASSWTNSTDTQYF. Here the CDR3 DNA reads TGTGCCAGCAGTTGGACAAATAGCACAGATACGCAGTATTTT.

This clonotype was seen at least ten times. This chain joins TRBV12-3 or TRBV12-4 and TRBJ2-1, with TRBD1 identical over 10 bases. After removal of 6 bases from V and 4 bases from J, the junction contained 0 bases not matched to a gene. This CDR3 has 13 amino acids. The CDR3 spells CASRGQGYNEQFF. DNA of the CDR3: TGTGCCAGCAGGGGACAGGGGTACAATGAGCAGTTCTTC.

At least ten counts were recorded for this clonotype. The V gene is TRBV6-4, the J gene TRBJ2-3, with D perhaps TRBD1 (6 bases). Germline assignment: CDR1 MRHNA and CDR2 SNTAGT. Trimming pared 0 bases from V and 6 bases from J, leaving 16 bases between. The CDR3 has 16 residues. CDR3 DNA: TGTGCCAGCAGTGACTCCCTCAGATCAGGGGTCGATACGCAGTATTTT. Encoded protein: CASSDSLRSGVDTQYF.

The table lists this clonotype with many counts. The CDR3 sequence is CSASGGRRSNQPQHF. The CDR3, as DNA: TGCAGTGCTTCAGGGGGCAGGAGGAGCAATCAGCCCCAGCATTTT. The chain carries TRBV20-1 and TRBJ1-5; TRBD1 matches 8 bases. V shed 5 bases and J 1 base; nucleotides not matched to a gene: 7. The germline V gene encodes CDR1 DFQATT and CDR2 SNEGSKA (reference sequence). The CDR3 consists of 15 residues.

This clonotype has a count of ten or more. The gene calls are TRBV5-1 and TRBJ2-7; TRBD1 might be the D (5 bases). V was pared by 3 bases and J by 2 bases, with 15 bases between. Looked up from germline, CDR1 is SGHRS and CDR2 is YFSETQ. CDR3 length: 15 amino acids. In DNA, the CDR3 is TGCGCCAGCAGCTCTACCCCGACAGTAACCTACGAGCAGTACTTC. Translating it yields CASSSTPTVTYEQYF.

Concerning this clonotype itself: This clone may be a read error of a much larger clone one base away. CDR3 region: CATSRGGDTGALFF. CDR3 DNA sequence: TGTGCCACCAGCAGAGGGGGGGACACCGGGGCGCTGTTTTTT. The J gene is TRBJ2-2, the V gene TRBV15; D might be TRBD1 or TRBD2, each matching 6 bases. Germline V gene lookup returns CDR1 LNHNV and CDR2 YYDKDF (reference sequence). The CDR3 sequence is 14 residues long.

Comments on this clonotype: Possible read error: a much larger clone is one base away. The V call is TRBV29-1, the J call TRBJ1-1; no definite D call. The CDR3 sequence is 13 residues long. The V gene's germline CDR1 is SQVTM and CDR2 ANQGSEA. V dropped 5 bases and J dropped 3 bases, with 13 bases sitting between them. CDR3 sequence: CSVIGLLDTEAFF. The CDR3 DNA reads TGCAGCGTTATCGGACTCCTGGACACTGAAGCTTTCTTT.

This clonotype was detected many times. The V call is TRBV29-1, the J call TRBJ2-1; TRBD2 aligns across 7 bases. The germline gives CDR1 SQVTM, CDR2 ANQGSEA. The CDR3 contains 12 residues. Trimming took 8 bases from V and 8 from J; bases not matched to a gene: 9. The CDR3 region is CSTRAGVDEQFF. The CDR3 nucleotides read TGCAGCACCCGGGCGGGGGTGGATGAGCAGTTCTTC.

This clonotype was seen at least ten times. CDR3 loop: CASPHDGEAYEQYV. As DNA, the CDR3 is TGTGCCAGTCCCCATGACGGAGAAGCCTACGAGCAGTACGTC. The chain couples TRBV28 to TRBJ2-7; no reliable D call. This CDR3 comprises 14 residues. V lost 9 bases and J 2 bases, leaving 17 bases between the germline ends. CDR1 and CDR2 from the germline V gene are MDHEN and SYDVKM.

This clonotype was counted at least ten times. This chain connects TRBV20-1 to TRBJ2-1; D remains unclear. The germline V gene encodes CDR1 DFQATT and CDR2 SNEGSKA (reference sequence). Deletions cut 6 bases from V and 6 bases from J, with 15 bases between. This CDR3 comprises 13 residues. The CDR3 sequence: CSASRPDVNEQFF. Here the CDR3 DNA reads TGCAGTGCCTCCCGGCCGGATGTCAATGAGCAGTTCTTC.

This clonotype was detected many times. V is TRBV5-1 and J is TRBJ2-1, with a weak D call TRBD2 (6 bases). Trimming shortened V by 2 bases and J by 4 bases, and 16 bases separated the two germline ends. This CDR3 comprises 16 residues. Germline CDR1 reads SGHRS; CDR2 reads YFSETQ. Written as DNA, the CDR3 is TGCGCCAGCAGCTTAACGGGAGCGGACGAGTACAATGAGCAGTTCTTC. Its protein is CASSLTGADEYNEQFF. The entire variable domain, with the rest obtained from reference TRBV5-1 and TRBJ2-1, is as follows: KAGVTQTPRYLIKTRGQQVTLSCSPISGHRSVSWYQQTPGQGLQFLFEYFSETQRNKGNFPGRFSGRQFSNSRSEMNVSTLELGDSALYLCASSLTGADEYNEQFFGPGTRLTVL.

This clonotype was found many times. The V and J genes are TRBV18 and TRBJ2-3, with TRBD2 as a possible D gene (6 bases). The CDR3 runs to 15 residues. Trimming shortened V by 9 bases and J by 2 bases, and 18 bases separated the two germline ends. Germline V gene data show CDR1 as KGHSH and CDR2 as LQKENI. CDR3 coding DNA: TGTGCCAGTTCCTCTCCGGGACTCACCACAGATACGCAGTATTTT. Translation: CASSSPGLTTDTQYF.

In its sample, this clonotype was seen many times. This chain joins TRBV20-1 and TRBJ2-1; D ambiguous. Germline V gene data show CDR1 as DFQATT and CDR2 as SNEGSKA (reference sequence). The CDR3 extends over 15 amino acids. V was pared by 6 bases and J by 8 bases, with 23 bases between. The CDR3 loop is CSAPVSAQASDEQFF. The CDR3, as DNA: TGCAGTGCACCAGTCAGCGCCCAGGCTTCGGATGAGCAGTTCTTC.

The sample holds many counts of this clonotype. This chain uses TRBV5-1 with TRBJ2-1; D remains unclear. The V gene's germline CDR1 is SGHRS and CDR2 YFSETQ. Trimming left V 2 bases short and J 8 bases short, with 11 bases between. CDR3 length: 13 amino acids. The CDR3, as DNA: TGCGCCAGCAGCTTTTCCTCCGGGCATGAGCAGTTCTTC. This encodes CASSFSSGHEQFF. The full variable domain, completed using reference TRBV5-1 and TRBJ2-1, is KAGVTQTPRYLIKTRGQQVTLSCSPISGHRSVSWYQQTPGQGLQFLFEYFSETQRNKGNFPGRFSGRQFSNSRSEMNVSTLELGDSALYLCASSFSSGHEQFFGPGTRLTVL.

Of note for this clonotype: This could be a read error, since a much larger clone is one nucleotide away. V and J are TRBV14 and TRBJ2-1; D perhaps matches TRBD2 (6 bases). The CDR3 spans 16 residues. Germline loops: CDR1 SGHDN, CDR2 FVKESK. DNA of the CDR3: TGTGCCAACAGCGGGCTAGCGATTAGCTCCTACAATGAGCAGTTCTTC. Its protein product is CANSGLAISSYNEQFF. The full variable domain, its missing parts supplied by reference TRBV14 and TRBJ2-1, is EAGVTQFPSHSVIEKGQTVTLRCDPISGHDNLYWYRRVMGKEIKFLLHFVKESKQDESGMPNNRFLAERTGGTYSTLKVQPAELEDSGVYFCANSGLAISSYNEQFFGPGTRLTVL.

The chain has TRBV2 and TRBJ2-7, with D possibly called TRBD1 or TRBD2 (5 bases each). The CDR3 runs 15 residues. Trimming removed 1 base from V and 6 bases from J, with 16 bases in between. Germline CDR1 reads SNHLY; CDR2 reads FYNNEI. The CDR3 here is CASSEGGTDLPEQYV. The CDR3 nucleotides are TGTGCCAGCAGTGAAGGAGGGACGGACCTTCCCGAGCAGTACGTC.

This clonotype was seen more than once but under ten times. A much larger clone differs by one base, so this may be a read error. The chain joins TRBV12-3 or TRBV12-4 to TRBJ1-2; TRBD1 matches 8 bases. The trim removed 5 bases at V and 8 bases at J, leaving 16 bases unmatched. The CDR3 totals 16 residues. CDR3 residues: CASSQNKGTGSKGYTF. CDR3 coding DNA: TGTGCCAGCAGTCAAAATAAAGGGACAGGATCTAAGGGCTACACCTTC.

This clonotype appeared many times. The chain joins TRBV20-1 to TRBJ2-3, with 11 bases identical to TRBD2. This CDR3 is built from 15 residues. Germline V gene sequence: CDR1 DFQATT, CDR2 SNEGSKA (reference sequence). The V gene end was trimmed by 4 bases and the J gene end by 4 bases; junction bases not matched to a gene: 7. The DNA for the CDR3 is TGCAGTGCTACAGGGGTAGCGGGAGGGGCAGATACGCAGTATTTT. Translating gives CSATGVAGGADTQYF.

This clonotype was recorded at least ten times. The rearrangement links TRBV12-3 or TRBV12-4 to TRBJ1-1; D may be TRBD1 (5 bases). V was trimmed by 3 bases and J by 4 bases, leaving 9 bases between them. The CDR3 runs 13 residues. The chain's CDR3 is CASSLGPFTEAFF. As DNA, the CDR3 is TGTGCCAGCAGTTTGGGACCGTTCACTGAAGCTTTCTTT.